This paragraph covers one T cell receptor (beta chain) sequence. Its antigen is as yet unknown. This record belongs to a study of neoadjuvant anti-PD-1 for oral cavity cancer. Data came from immunoSEQ multiplex PCR; TCRdb stores just in-frame clones and leaves some out. The table records 15,000 to 20,000 clones, approximately 70% of them present only once. Whole-study results and caveats: Higher pretreatment blood Treg/Th17 ratios correlated with higher pretreatment blood and lower post-treatment tumor TCRbeta clonality. PBMC Gini-index clonality exceeded responders' in non-responders post-nivolumab.

Patients were newly diagnosed with stage II-IVA oral cavity squamous cell carcinoma without prior systemic or radiation treatment. Analysis of PBMCs was direct, with no culture step. The source is a person aged 35 to 85 with oral cavity squamous cell carcinoma. The sequencing used PBMCs, collected before nivolumab (anti-PD-1) treatment.

CDR3 residues: CAISDGSGHKAFF. The CDR3 nucleotides are TGTGCCATCAGTGACGGCTCGGGACACAAAGCTTTCTTT. The rearrangement links TRBV10-3 to TRBJ1-1; D is perhaps TRBD1 (6 bases). The germline gives CDR1 ENHRY, CDR2 SYGVKD. The V gene lost 3 bases and the J gene lost 9 bases, with 14 bases spanning the gap. The CDR3 is 13 amino acids.